The 8 T cell receptor beta chains in this list originate from one sample, sequenced in a study of graft-versus-host responses after intestinal transplantation. Their specific antigens are unknown. Clones were sequenced by immunoSEQ multiplex PCR, and TCRdb holds only the in-frame ones, with some missing. The top ten clones hold about 0.51% of a sample with 120,000 or so clones, roughly 93% of them seen once. The sequencing used unstimulated CD8+ T cells sorted from spleen or lymph node cells, collected before intestinal transplant. Every receptor here comes from a human donor who received an intestinal transplant.

The CDR3 DNA follows: TGTGCCAGCAGCTCCGACCCTAGTAGCATCGGGGAGCTGTTTTTT. Encoded protein: CASSSDPSSIGELFF. This chain joins TRBV13 and TRBJ2-2; D remains ambiguous. The germline V gene has CDR1 PRHDT and CDR2 FYEKMQ (reference sequence). V lost 4 bases and J 7 bases, leaving 16 bases between the germline ends. This CDR3 contains 15 residues.

This chain links TRBV5-4 with TRBJ1-1; D is uncertain. This CDR3 comprises 15 residues. The germline V and J ends were trimmed by 5 bases and 5 bases, with 19 bases remaining between them. Germline values: CDR1 SGHNT, CDR2 YYREEE (reference sequence). DNA for the CDR3: TGTGCCAGCAGGCCGCCTGATTCGGGTGGGACTGAAGCTTTCTTT. Its translation: CASRPPDSGGTEAFF.

The rearrangement links TRBV27 to TRBJ2-3; D is unclear. The germline CDR1 and CDR2 sequences are MNHEY and SMNVEV (reference sequence). The CDR3 sequence is 14 residues long. The V gene lost 2 bases and the J gene lost 1 base, with 7 bases spanning the gap. As DNA, the CDR3 is TGTGCCAGCAGTTTAGTCCGGGGCACAGATACGCAGTATTTT. Encoded protein: CASSLVRGTDTQYF.

The chain recombines TRBV29-1 with TRBJ1-2, with D unclear. The V end lost 4 bases, the J end lost 8 bases, and 5 bases lay between the germline ends. The V gene's germline CDR1 is SQVTM and CDR2 ANQGSEA. The CDR3 spans 9 residues. The CDR3 loop reads CSVGEGYTF. CDR3 nucleotides: TGCAGCGTTGGTGAGGGCTACACCTTC.

The chain has TRBV9 and TRBJ2-1; D is uncertain. The V and J ends lost 4 bases and 2 bases respectively, with 13 bases between them. The germline CDR1 and CDR2 sequences are SGDLS and YYNGEE. CDR3 length: 15 amino acids. CDR3 in DNA: TGTGCCAGCAGCCCATCGGTGGCCCCCTACAATGAGCAGTTCTTC. Protein product: CASSPSVAPYNEQFF.

V usage is TRBV30 and J usage is TRBJ2-1, with 11 bases matching TRBD2. J lost 7 bases, V lost 2 bases, and 4 bases had no gene match. This CDR3 has 14 amino acids. Germline CDR1 GTSNPN, CDR2 SVGIG (reference sequence). CDR3: CAWSLASGRNEQFF. The DNA of the CDR3 is TGTGCCTGGAGTCTGGCTAGCGGGAGGAATGAGCAGTTCTTC.

The chain carries TRBV9 and TRBJ1-1; 9 bases are shared with TRBD1. The germline gives CDR1 SGDLS, CDR2 YYNGEE. With 3 bases clipped from V and 5 bases from J, the junction kept 11 bases outside the gene matches. The CDR3 runs 16 residues. CDR3 in amino acids: CASSAPTTGGGTEAFF. The CDR3 region has the DNA TGTGCCAGCAGCGCCCCGACTACAGGGGGCGGTACTGAAGCTTTCTTT.

The chain joins TRBV9 to TRBJ2-3; D ambiguous. Germline V gene data show CDR1 as SGDLS and CDR2 as YYNGEE. Trimming left V 5 bases short and J 6 bases short, with 10 bases between. This CDR3 spans 12 amino acids. CDR3 coding DNA: TGTGCCAGCAGTTCGAATGCGGATACGCAGTATTTT. Translation: CASSSNADTQYF.